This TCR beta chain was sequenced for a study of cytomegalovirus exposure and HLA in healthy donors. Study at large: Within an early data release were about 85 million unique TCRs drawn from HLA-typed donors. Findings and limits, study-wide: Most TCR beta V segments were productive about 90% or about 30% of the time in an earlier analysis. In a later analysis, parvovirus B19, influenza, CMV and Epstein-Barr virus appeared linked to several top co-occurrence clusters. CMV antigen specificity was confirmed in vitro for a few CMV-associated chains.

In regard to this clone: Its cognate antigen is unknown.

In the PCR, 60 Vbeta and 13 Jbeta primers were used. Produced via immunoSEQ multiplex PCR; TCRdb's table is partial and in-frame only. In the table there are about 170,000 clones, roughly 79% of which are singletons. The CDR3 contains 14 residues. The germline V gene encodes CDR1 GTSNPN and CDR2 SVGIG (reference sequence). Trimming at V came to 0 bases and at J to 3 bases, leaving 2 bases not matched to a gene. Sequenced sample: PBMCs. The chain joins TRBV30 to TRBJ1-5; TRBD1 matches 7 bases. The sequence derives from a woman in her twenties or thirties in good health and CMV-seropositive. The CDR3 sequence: CAWSVGTDNQPQHF. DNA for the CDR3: TGTGCCTGGAGTGTCGGGACAGACAATCAGCCCCAGCATTTT.